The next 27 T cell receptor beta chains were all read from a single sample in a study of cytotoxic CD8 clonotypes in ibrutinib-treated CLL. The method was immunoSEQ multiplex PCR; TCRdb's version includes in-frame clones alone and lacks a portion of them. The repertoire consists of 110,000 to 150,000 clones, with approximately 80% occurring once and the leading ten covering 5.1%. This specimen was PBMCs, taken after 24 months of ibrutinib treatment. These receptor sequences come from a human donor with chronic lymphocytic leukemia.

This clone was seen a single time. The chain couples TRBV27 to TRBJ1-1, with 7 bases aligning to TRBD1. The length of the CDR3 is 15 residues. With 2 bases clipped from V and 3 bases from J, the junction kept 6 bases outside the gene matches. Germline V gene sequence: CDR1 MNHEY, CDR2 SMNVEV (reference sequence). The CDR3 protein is CASSLAGGRDTEAFF. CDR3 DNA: TGTGCCAGCAGTTTAGCAGGGGGGAGGGACACTGAAGCTTTCTTT.

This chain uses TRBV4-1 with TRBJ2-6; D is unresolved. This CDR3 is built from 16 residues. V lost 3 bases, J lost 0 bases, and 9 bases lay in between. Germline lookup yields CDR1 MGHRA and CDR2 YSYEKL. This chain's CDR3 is CASSQGSGSGANVLTF. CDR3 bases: TGCGCCAGCAGCCAGGGGTCGGGCTCTGGGGCCAACGTCCTGACTTTC.

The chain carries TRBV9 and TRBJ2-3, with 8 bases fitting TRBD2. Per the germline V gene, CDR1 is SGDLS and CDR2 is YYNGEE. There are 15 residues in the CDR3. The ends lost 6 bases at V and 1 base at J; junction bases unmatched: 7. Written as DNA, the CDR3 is TGTGCCAGCAAACCCGGAGCGGGAGGCACAGATACGCAGTATTTT. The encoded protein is CASKPGAGGTDTQYF.

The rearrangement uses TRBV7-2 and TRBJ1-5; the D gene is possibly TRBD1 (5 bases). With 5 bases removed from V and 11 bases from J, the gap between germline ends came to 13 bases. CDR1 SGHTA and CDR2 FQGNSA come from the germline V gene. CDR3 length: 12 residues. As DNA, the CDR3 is TGTGCCAGCAGCGCGCCGGGGCAGGCCCAGCATTTT. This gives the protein CASSAPGQAQHF.

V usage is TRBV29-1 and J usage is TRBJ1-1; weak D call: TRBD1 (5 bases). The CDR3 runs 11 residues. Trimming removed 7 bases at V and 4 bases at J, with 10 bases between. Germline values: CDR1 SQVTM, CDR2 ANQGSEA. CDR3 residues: CSAPGPTEAFF. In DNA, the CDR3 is TGCAGCGCCCCAGGGCCCACTGAAGCTTTCTTT. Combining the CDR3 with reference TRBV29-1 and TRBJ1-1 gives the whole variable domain SAVISQKPSRDICQRGTSLTIQCQVDSQVTMMFWYRQQPGQSLTLIATANQGSEATYESGFVIDKFPISRPNLTFSTLTVSNMSPEDSSIYLCSAPGPTEAFFGQGTRLTVV.

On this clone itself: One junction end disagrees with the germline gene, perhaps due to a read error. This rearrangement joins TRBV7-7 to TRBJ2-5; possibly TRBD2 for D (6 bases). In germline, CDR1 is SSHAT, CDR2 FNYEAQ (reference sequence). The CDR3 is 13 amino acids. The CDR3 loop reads CASSRGRGETQYF. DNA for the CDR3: TGTGCTAGCAGCCGCGGGCGGGGAGAGACCCAGTACTTC.

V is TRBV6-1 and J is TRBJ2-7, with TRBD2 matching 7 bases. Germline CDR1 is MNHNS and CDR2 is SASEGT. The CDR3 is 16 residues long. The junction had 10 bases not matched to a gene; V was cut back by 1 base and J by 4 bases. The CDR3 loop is CASSEGGGAGWYEQYF. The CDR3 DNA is TGTGCCAGCAGTGAAGGGGGGGGAGCCGGCTGGTACGAGCAGTACTTC.

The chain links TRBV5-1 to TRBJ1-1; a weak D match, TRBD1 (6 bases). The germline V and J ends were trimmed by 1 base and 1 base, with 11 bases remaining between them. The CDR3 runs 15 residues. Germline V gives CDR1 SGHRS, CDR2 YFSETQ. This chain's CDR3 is CASSLLGTRNTEAFF. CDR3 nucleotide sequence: TGCGCCAGCAGCTTGCTTGGGACACGGAACACTGAAGCTTTCTTT.

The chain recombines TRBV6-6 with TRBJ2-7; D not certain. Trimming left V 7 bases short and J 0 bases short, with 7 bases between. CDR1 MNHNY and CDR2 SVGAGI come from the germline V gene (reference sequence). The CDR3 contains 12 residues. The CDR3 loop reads CASTDSSYEQYF. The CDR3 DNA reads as TGTGCCAGCACCGACTCCTCCTACGAGCAGTACTTC.

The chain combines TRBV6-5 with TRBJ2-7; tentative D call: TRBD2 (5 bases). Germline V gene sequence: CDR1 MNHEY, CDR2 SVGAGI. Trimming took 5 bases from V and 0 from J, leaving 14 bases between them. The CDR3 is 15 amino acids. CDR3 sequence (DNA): TGTGCCAGCAGTACTAGTTACAGTAGCTCCTACGAGCAGTACTTC. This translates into CASSTSYSSSYEQYF.

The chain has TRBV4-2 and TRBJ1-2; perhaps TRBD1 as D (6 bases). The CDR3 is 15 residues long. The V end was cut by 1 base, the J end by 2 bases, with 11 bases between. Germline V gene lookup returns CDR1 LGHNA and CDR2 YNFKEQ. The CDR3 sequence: CASSQGQGQNYGYTF. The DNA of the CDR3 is TGTGCCAGCAGCCAAGGGCAGGGGCAGAACTATGGCTACACCTTC.

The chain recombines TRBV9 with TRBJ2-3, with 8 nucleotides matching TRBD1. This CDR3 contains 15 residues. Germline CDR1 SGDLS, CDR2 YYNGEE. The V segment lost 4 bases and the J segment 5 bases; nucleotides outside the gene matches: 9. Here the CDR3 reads CASSTRQGSGDTQYF. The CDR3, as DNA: TGTGCCAGCAGCACCCGACAGGGGAGTGGAGATACGCAGTATTTT.

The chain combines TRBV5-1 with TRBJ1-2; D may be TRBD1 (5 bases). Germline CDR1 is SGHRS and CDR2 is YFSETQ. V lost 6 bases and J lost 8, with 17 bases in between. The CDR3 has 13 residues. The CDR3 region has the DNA TGCGCCAGCACCGTATTTTCGGGGGAGGGCTACACCTTC. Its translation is CASTVFSGEGYTF.

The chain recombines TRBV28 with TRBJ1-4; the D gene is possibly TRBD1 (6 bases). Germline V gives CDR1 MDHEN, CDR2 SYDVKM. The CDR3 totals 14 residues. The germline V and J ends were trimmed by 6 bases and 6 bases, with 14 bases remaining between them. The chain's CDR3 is CASSTSGGDEKLFF. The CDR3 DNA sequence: TGTGCCAGCAGCACTAGTGGGGGCGATGAAAAACTGTTTTTT.

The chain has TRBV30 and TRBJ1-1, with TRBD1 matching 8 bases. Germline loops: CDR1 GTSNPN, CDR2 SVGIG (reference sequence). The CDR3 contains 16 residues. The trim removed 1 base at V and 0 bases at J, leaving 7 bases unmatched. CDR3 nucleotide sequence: TGTGCCTGGAGTGGCCCTAGGACAGGGATGAACACTGAAGCTTTCTTT. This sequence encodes CAWSGPRTGMNTEAFF.

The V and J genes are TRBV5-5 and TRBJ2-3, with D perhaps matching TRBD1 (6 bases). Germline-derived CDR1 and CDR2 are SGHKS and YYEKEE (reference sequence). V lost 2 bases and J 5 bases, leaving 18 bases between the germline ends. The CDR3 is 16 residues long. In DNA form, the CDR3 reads TGTGCCAGCAGCTTACAGGGCATTGTTGTTGAAGATACGCAGTATTTT. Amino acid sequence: CASSLQGIVVEDTQYF. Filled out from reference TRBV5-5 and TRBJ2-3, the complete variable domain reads DAGVTQSPTHLIKTRGQQVTLRCSPISGHKSVSWYQQVLGQGPQFIFQYYEKEERGRGNFPDRFSARQFPNYSSELNVNALLLGDSALYLCASSLQGIVVEDTQYFGPGTRLTVL.

CDR3 coding DNA: TGTGCCAGCAGCTTAGCCCCGGGACAGGGGTCTGGGGCCAACGTCCTGACTTTC. It translates to CASSLAPGQGSGANVLTF. The chain couples TRBV7-9 to TRBJ2-6, with TRBD1 identical over 10 bases. This CDR3 is built from 18 residues. Germline CDR1 reads SEHNR; CDR2 reads FQNEAQ (reference sequence). Trimming cost V 0 bases and J 1 base; bases outside gene matches: 3.

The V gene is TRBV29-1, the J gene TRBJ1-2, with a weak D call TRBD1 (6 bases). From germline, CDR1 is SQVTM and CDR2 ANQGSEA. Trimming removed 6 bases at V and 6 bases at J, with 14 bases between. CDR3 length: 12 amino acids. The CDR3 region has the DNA TGCAGCGTCCGCGGGACACCGGATGGCTACACCTTC. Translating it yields CSVRGTPDGYTF. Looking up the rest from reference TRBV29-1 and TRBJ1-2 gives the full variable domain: SAVISQKPSRDICQRGTSLTIQCQVDSQVTMMFWYRQQPGQSLTLIATANQGSEATYESGFVIDKFPISRPNLTFSTLTVSNMSPEDSSIYLCSVRGTPDGYTFGSGTRLTVV.

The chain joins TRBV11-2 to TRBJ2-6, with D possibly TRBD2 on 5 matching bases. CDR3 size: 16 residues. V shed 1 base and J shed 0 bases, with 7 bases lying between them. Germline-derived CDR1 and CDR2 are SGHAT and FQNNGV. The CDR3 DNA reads TGTGCCAGCAGCTTAGTTCGGGGCTCTGGGGCCAACGTCCTGACTTTC. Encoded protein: CASSLVRGSGANVLTF.

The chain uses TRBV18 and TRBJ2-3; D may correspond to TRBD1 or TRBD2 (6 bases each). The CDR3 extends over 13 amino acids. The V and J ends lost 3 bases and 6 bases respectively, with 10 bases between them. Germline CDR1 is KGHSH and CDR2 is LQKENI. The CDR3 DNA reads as TGTGCCAGCTCACCCCAAGGGGGGGATACGCAGTATTTT. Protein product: CASSPQGGDTQYF.

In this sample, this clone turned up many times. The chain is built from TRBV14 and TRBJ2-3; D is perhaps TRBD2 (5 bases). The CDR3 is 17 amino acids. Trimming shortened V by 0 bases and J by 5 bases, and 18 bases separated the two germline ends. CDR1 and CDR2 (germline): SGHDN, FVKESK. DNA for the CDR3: TGTGCCAGCAGCCAAGAAACCGGACGGGGAAAACTAGATACGCAGTATTTT. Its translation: CASSQETGRGKLDTQYF.

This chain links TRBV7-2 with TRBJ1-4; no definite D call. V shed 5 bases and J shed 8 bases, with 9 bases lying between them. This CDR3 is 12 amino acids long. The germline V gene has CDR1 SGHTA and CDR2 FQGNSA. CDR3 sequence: CASSPNREKLFF. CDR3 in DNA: TGTGCCAGCAGCCCCAACCGGGAAAAACTGTTTTTT. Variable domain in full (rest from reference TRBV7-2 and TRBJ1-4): GAGVSQSPSNKVTEKGKDVELRCDPISGHTALYWYRQSLGQGLEFLIYFQGNSAPDKSGLPSDRFSAERTGGSVSTLTIQRTQQEDSAVYLCASSPNREKLFFGSGTQLSVL.

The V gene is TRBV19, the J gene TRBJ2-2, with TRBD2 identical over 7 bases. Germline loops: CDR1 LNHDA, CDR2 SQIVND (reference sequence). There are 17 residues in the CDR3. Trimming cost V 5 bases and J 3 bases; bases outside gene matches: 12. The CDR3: CASSPVGGTEDTGELFF. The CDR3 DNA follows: TGTGCCAGTAGTCCCGTGGGGGGGACGGAGGACACCGGGGAGCTGTTTTTT.

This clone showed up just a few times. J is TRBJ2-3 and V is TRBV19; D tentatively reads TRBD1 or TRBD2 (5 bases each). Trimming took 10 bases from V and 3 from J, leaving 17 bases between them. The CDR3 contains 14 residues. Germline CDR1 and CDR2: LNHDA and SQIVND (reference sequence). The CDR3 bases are TGTGCCACCCGCCCCAGGGAGTCAACAGATACGCAGTATTTT. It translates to CATRPRESTDTQYF.

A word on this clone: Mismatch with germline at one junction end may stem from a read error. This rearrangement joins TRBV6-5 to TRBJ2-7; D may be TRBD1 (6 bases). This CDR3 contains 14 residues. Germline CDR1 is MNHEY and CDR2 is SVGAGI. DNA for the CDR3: TGTGCCAGCAGTCAACAGACAGGCTCCAACGAGCAGTACTTC. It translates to CASSQQTGSNEQYF.

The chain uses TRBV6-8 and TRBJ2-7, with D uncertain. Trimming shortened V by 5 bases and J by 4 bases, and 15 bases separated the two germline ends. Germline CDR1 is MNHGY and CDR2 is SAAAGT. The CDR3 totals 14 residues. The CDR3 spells CASSRSRSRYEQYF. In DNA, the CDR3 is TGTGCCAGCAGTCGTAGCAGGAGTCGTTACGAGCAGTACTTC.

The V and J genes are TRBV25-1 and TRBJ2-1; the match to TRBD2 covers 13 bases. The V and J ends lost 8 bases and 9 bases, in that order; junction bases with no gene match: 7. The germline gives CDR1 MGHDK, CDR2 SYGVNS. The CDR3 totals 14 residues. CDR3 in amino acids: CASQLAGGPGEQFF. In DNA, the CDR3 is TGTGCCAGCCAACTAGCGGGAGGGCCCGGTGAGCAGTTCTTC.